The clone carrying this T cell receptor beta chain was found many times. The V gene's germline CDR1 is DFQATT and CDR2 SNEGSKA (reference sequence). The junction had 7 bases not matched to a gene; V was cut back by 4 bases and J by 6 bases. This CDR3 has 14 residues. These data come from a study of early T cells in non-severe SARS-CoV-2 infection. TCRdb fed the 5' RACE reads into MiXCR, producing one record per CDR3 protein. The table has around 25,000 distinct CDR3 sequences, around 6% seen once. The sample was whole blood. V gene TRBV20-1 combines with J gene TRBJ1-5; 9 positions agree with TRBD1. The origin of this receptor is an adult who was a healthcare worker with PCR-confirmed SARS-CoV-2 infection or an uninfected control (not recorded which). CDR3 protein: CSATHRGPFQPQHF. As DNA, the CDR3 is TGCAGTGCTACTCACAGGGGGCCGTTTCAGCCCCAGCATTTT.